The 32 T cell receptor beta chains below come from one sample, sequenced in a study of blood T cell repertoires in COVID-19. Measured with immunoSEQ multiplex PCR; TCRdb has only the in-frame clones, and not every one. The sample lists fewer than 400,000 clones, around 90% occurring once. Sample: PBMCs or T cells enriched from blood (not recorded which). The source is a woman aged 25 to 39 who had recovered from COVID-19.

This clone was counted a few times. This chain connects TRBV12-3 or TRBV12-4 to TRBJ2-7; D possibly corresponds to TRBD1 (6 bases). The CDR3 totals 13 residues. Trimming shortened V by 5 bases and J by 3 bases, and 11 bases separated the two germline ends. CDR3 sequence (DNA): TGTGCCAGCAGTCCCGCAGGGGACTACGAGCAGTACTTC. Amino acid sequence: CASSPAGDYEQYF.

The chain joins TRBV5-8 to TRBJ1-6, with D unresolved. The V gene lost 1 base and the J gene lost 7 bases, with 15 bases spanning the gap. CDR3 length: 16 amino acids. Germline V gives CDR1 SGHTS, CDR2 YDEGEE. Here the CDR3 reads CASSLLAGGLNSPLHF. For the CDR3, the DNA is TGTGCCAGCAGCTTGTTGGCAGGTGGTTTGAATTCACCCCTCCACTTT. The full variable domain, completed using reference TRBV5-8 and TRBJ1-6, is EAGVTQSPTHLIKTRGQQATLRCSPISGHTSVYWYQQALGLGLQFLLWYDEGEERNRGNFPPRFSGRQFPNYSSELNVNALELEDSALYLCASSLLAGGLNSPLHFGNGTRLTVT.

This rearrangement joins TRBV5-6 to TRBJ1-4; 9 bases map to TRBD1. The junction had 6 bases not matched to a gene; V was cut back by 4 bases and J by 8 bases. Germline values: CDR1 SGHDT, CDR2 YYEEEE. The CDR3 sequence is 14 residues long. The CDR3 sequence is CASSTDRGGEKLFF. CDR3 nucleotide sequence: TGTGCCAGCAGCACGGACAGGGGTGGAGAAAAACTGTTTTTT.

The V and J genes are TRBV7-2 and TRBJ2-3, with D perhaps matching TRBD1 (5 bases). The germline V and J ends were trimmed by 0 bases and 3 bases, with 16 bases remaining between them. The CDR3 runs to 17 residues. The germline V gene encodes CDR1 SGHTA and CDR2 FQGNSA. The DNA of the CDR3 is TGTGCCAGCAGCTTAGCGGGGCCCATTGTAGGAACAGATACGCAGTATTTT. Translated: CASSLAGPIVGTDTQYF.

The genes are TRBV4-1 and TRBJ2-1; D is perhaps TRBD2 (6 bases). The CDR3 covers 16 residues. CDR1 is MGHRA and CDR2 is YSYEKL in the germline V gene. The V end lost 3 bases, the J end lost 7 bases, and 19 bases lay between the germline ends. CDR3 loop: CASSQNRDLAENEQFF. For the CDR3, the DNA is TGCGCCAGCAGCCAGAACCGGGACTTAGCGGAGAATGAGCAGTTCTTC.

This chain uses TRBV19 with TRBJ1-1, with 7 nucleotides matching TRBD1. This CDR3 region has 15 residues. The trim removed 6 bases at V and 3 bases at J, leaving 10 bases unmatched. Germline loops: CDR1 LNHDA, CDR2 SQIVND (reference sequence). The CDR3 nucleotides are TGTGCCAGTAGACAAATCACAGGGGACGACACTGAAGCTTTCTTT. The encoded protein is CASRQITGDDTEAFF.

Details on this clone: The same CDR3 also results from other DNA sequences found in this sample. This sequence joins TRBV7-9 and TRBJ1-5; D possibly corresponds to TRBD1 (5 bases). Germline V CDR1 and CDR2: SEHNR, FQNEAQ (reference sequence). V lost 2 bases, J lost 4 bases, and 6 bases lay in between. This CDR3 is 13 amino acids long. The CDR3: CASSLQGNQPQHF. In DNA, the CDR3 is TGTGCCAGCAGCTTACAGGGTAATCAGCCCCAGCATTTT.

This chain links TRBV3-1 (or the pseudogene TRBV3-2) with TRBJ2-2, with D perhaps matching TRBD2 (5 bases). Trimming shortened V by 0 bases and J by 5 bases, and 7 bases separated the two germline ends. The CDR3 totals 14 residues. CDR1 LGHDT and CDR2 YNNKEL come from the germline V gene (reference sequence). CDR3 region: CASSQEGSTGELFF. CDR3 coding DNA: TGTGCCAGCAGCCAAGAAGGGAGTACCGGGGAGCTGTTTTTT.

This clone appeared once. The J gene is TRBJ2-1, the V gene TRBV18; D may be TRBD2 (7 bases). V shed 4 bases and J shed 6 bases, with 13 bases lying between them. The CDR3 sequence is 14 residues long. Per germline, CDR1 KGHSH and CDR2 LQKENI. The CDR3 nucleotides read TGTGCCAGCTCACGGGGGGGCCAGTCCAATGAGCAGTTCTTC. Its translation is CASSRGGQSNEQFF.

CDR3 sequence: CASSPDTGTGSYEQYF. DNA of the CDR3: TGTGCCAGCAGTCCGGACACCGGGACAGGCTCCTACGAGCAGTACTTC. The V call is TRBV27, the J call TRBJ2-7; 8 nucleotides line up with TRBD1. This CDR3 has 16 amino acids. J was trimmed by 0 bases and V by 5 bases; bases with no gene match: 9. Germline lookup yields CDR1 MNHEY and CDR2 SMNVEV (reference sequence).

This chain links TRBV5-1 with TRBJ2-5; a possible D gene is TRBD2 (6 bases). Trimming removed 1 base at V and 0 bases at J, with 10 bases between. This CDR3 spans 15 amino acids. CDR1 SGHRS and CDR2 YFSETQ come from the germline V gene. CDR3 nucleotides: TGCGCCAGCAGCTTGAAGGGCGGGAACCAAGAGACCCAGTACTTC. Its protein product is CASSLKGGNQETQYF.

This clone is a singleton in its sample. This sequence joins TRBV21-1 and TRBJ2-1; the table's D call, TRBD2, was not checked against the DNA. TRBV21-1 is a pseudogene segment. CDR3 length equals 16 residues. The CDR3 DNA reads TGTGCCAGCACTCTGATCCCCTTCCGTCGGTGCAATGAGCAGTTCTTC. Translating it yields CASTLIPFRRCNEQFF.

This chain joins TRBV19 and TRBJ1-5; 8 positions match TRBD1. Germline V gene lookup returns CDR1 LNHDA and CDR2 SQIVND (reference sequence). This CDR3 is built from 15 residues. Trimming cost V 2 bases and J 6 bases; bases outside gene matches: 6. This CDR3 is CASSIIGQGGQPQHF. The CDR3 DNA follows: TGTGCCAGTAGTATAATTGGACAGGGAGGTCAGCCCCAGCATTTT.

This chain joins TRBV19 and TRBJ2-7, with 8 bases identical to TRBD2. V was pared by 1 base and J by 2 bases, with 4 bases of the junction left unmatched. This CDR3 spans 15 amino acids. Germline V CDR1 and CDR2: LNHDA, SQIVND (reference sequence). CDR3 amino acids: CASSIVLAATYEQYF. The CDR3 coding sequence is TGTGCCAGTAGTATAGTACTAGCGGCCACCTACGAGCAGTACTTC.

The rearrangement uses TRBV6-4 and TRBJ1-2; D remains unclear. V shed 8 bases and J shed 0 bases, with 16 bases lying between them. There are 15 residues in the CDR3. CDR1 and CDR2 from the germline V gene are MRHNA and SNTAGT. The CDR3 region has the DNA TGTGCCAGCGTGGAGAACAAACATTCTAACTATGGCTACACCTTC. This sequence encodes CASVENKHSNYGYTF.

J is TRBJ1-2 and V is TRBV6-5; possibly TRBD1 for D (6 bases). This CDR3 has 14 residues. Germline V gives CDR1 MNHEY, CDR2 SVGAGI. The V end lost 2 bases, the J end lost 9 bases, and 16 bases lay between the germline ends. As DNA, the CDR3 is TGTGCCAGCAGTTACGGGCGACAGGTTGGGAGCTACACCTTC. Protein product: CASSYGRQVGSYTF.

The chain uses TRBV5-1 and TRBJ2-5, with D perhaps matching TRBD1 (6 bases). With 0 bases removed from V and 4 bases from J, the gap between germline ends came to 13 bases. This CDR3 is built from 15 residues. CDR1 is SGHRS and CDR2 is YFSETQ in the germline V gene. The CDR3 DNA reads as TGCGCCAGCAGCTTGGCCGGGCAGGGGTCAGAGACCCAGTACTTC. Its translation: CASSLAGQGSETQYF.

This clone was counted between two and nine times. The CDR3 region is CASSWTSGRDVGDTQYF. Here the CDR3 DNA reads TGTGCCAGCAGTTGGACTAGCGGGAGGGACGTTGGAGATACGCAGTATTTT. The genes are TRBV6-2 or TRBV6-3 and TRBJ2-3, with TRBD2 matching 15 bases. This CDR3 spans 17 amino acids. The J segment lost 5 bases and the V segment lost 4 bases, leaving 7 bases of the junction unmatched. Looked up from germline, CDR1 is MNHEY and CDR2 is SVGEGT.

V and J are TRBV19 and TRBJ1-5; 7 bases map to TRBD1. The CDR3 covers 14 residues. Germline loops: CDR1 LNHDA, CDR2 SQIVND (reference sequence). Germline trimming cut 6 bases from V and 1 base from J; bases unmatched to any gene: 3. The CDR3 coding sequence is TGTGCCAGTAGACCAGGGGGGAGCAATCAGCCCCAGCATTTT. This translates into CASRPGGSNQPQHF. Complete variable domain (other parts from reference TRBV19 and TRBJ1-5): DGGITQSPKYLFRKEGQNVTLSCEQNLNHDAMYWYRQDPGQGLRLIYYSQIVNDFQKGDIAEGYSVSREKKESFPLTVTSAQKNPTAFYLCASRPGGSNQPQHFGDGTRLSIL.

There are a few counts of this clone. The chain carries TRBV4-1 and TRBJ2-1; 9 nucleotides line up with TRBD2. Germline assignment: CDR1 MGHRA and CDR2 YSYEKL. After removal of 8 bases from V and 5 bases from J, the junction contained 10 bases not matched to a gene. The CDR3 consists of 15 residues. The CDR3 reads CASQRLAGTNNEQFF. The CDR3 DNA follows: TGCGCCAGCCAGCGGCTAGCGGGAACGAACAATGAGCAGTTCTTC.

The chain carries TRBV7-8 and TRBJ1-5; D is uncertain. CDR3 length: 16 residues. Germline lookup yields CDR1 SGHVS and CDR2 FQNEAQ. V shed 1 base and J shed 7 bases, with 17 bases lying between them. Here the CDR3 reads CASSLVPGMVEQPQHF. In DNA, the CDR3 is TGTGCCAGCAGCTTAGTACCGGGTATGGTAGAGCAGCCCCAGCATTTT.

The genes are TRBV5-6 and TRBJ2-1, with TRBD2 matching over 13 bases. CDR1 is SGHDT and CDR2 is YYEEEE in the germline V gene. V shed 4 bases, J shed 4 bases, and the junction held 2 bases outside the gene matches. The CDR3 extends over 15 amino acids. For the CDR3, the DNA is TGTGCCAGCAGCAGGGGACTAGCGGGGTACAATGAGCAGTTCTTC. It specifies CASSRGLAGYNEQFF.

This clone was seen more than once but under ten times. The V gene is TRBV27, the J gene TRBJ2-1; D call uncertain. From germline, CDR1 is MNHEY and CDR2 SMNVEV (reference sequence). This CDR3 region has 13 residues. Trimming left V 5 bases short and J 7 bases short, with 12 bases between. The CDR3 is CASSNPQWNEQFF. DNA of the CDR3: TGTGCCAGCAGTAACCCCCAGTGGAATGAGCAGTTCTTC.

The chain has TRBV15 and TRBJ2-3, with a possible D match to TRBD2 (6 bases). Deletions cut 6 bases from V and 13 bases from J, with 14 bases between. The germline gives CDR1 LNHNV, CDR2 YYDKDF (reference sequence). The length of the CDR3 is 11 residues. This CDR3 reads CATSRLDAKYF. Written as DNA, the CDR3 is TGTGCCACCAGTAGACTAGACGCGAAGTATTTT.

CDR3 coding DNA: TGCGCCAGCAGCCAAATTCTGCCTTCGGGGCAGTTCTTC. Residues: CASSQILPSGQFF. The gene calls are TRBV4-1 and TRBJ2-1; no clear D gene. Trimming left V 2 bases short and J 12 bases short, with 14 bases between. This CDR3 contains 13 residues. The germline gives CDR1 MGHRA, CDR2 YSYEKL.

The rearrangement links TRBV10-3 to TRBJ2-7; 12 nucleotides align to TRBD1. CDR3 size: 15 residues. CDR1 and CDR2 from the germline V gene are ENHRY and SYGVKD. Losses at the gene ends were 4 bases for V and 3 bases for J; bases not matched to a gene: 4. This CDR3 is CAISGGQGARYEQYF. The CDR3 DNA reads as TGTGCCATCAGTGGGGGACAGGGGGCACGCTACGAGCAGTACTTC.

This clone was observed once. The gene calls are TRBV19 and TRBJ2-3, with 8 positions matching TRBD2. With 6 bases clipped from V and 0 bases from J, the junction kept 8 bases outside the gene matches. The CDR3 consists of 16 residues. Germline CDR1 reads LNHDA; CDR2 reads SQIVND (reference sequence). CDR3 bases: TGTGCCAGTAGCCGCACGACTAGCGCTAGCACAGATACGCAGTATTTT. Amino acid sequence: CASSRTTSASTDTQYF.

There are a few counts of this clone. Other DNA sequences in this sample translate to the same CDR3. The chain couples TRBV5-1 to TRBJ1-1; 8 nucleotides align to TRBD1. The germline CDR1 and CDR2 sequences are SGHRS and YFSETQ. The J segment lost 5 bases and the V segment lost 3 bases, leaving 6 bases of the junction unmatched. This CDR3 comprises 14 residues. The CDR3 spells CASSYGQGGTEAFF. In DNA, the CDR3 is TGCGCCAGCAGCTATGGACAGGGTGGTACTGAAGCTTTCTTT.

CDR3 DNA: TGTGCCAGCAGTACCTCGACAGGGGGGGTTGTGTTACCCCTCCACTTT. Amino acids: CASSTSTGGVVLPLHF. This chain joins TRBV6-2 or TRBV6-3 and TRBJ1-6, with 9 bases that match TRBD1. V trimming: 5 bases; J trimming: 12 bases; junction bases outside the gene matches: 14. This CDR3 is built from 16 residues. Germline-derived CDR1 and CDR2 are MNHEY and SVGEGT.

The V gene is TRBV3-1 (or the pseudogene TRBV3-2), the J gene TRBJ2-2; TRBD2 matches 15 bases. The CDR3 runs 19 residues. Trimming removed 2 bases from V and 0 bases from J; junction bases left unmatched: 4. Germline lookup yields CDR1 LGHDT and CDR2 YNNKEL (reference sequence). Written as DNA, the CDR3 is TGTGCCAGCAGCCAACCCGGACTAGCGGGAGGGCCGAACACCGGGGAGCTGTTTTTT. Protein product: CASSQPGLAGGPNTGELFF.

The chain combines TRBV15 with TRBJ1-1; 8 nucleotides line up with TRBD1. CDR1 LNHNV and CDR2 YYDKDF come from the germline V gene (reference sequence). This CDR3 spans 14 amino acids. The J segment lost 4 bases and the V segment lost 0 bases, leaving 1 base of the junction unmatched. In nucleotides, the CDR3 is TGTGCCACCAGCAGAGAGGACAGGGTCACTGAAGCTTTCTTT. As protein: CATSREDRVTEAFF.

The V call is TRBV29-1, the J call TRBJ1-2; tentatively, D is TRBD1 (6 bases). The V end was cut by 6 bases, the J end by 2 bases, with 10 bases between. This CDR3 has 12 amino acids. Germline CDR1 is SQVTM and CDR2 is ANQGSEA. CDR3 sequence (DNA): TGCAGCGTGGGTGACAGGAACTATGGCTACACCTTC. As protein: CSVGDRNYGYTF.